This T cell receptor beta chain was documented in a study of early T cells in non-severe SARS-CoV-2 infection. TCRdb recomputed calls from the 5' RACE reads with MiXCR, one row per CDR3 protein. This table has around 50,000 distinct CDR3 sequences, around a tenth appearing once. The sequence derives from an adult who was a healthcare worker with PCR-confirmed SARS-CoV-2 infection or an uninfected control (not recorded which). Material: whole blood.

CDR3 bases: TGCAGCGTTTTGTATAGGGGAGAGACCCAGTACTTC. This gives the protein CSVLYRGETQYF. The genes are TRBV29-1 and TRBJ2-5, with D maybe TRBD1 (5 bases). V was trimmed by 5 bases and J by 4 bases, leaving 11 bases between them. CDR1 is SQVTM, CDR2 ANQGSEA, per germline. The CDR3 sequence is 12 residues long.